These 22 T cell receptor beta chains originate from one sample sequenced in a study of shared clonotypes between healthy human individuals. TCRdb keeps only in-frame clones here, not all; method: immunoSEQ multiplex PCR. In the table there are around 750,000 clones, approximately 79% of which are singletons. Sequencing was done on a sample of memory CD4+ T cells sorted from blood. Noted subset: CD45RA-negative fraction. The receptors were sampled from a woman in her 30s in good health.

The V gene is TRBV18, the J gene TRBJ2-5, with D unresolved. Germline CDR1 KGHSH, CDR2 LQKENI. CDR3 size: 12 residues. The germline V and J ends were trimmed by 5 bases and 1 base, with 5 bases remaining between them. CDR3 in amino acids: CASSSSQETQYF. The CDR3 DNA reads as TGTGCCAGCTCATCGTCCCAAGAGACCCAGTACTTC. Supplemented by reference TRBV18 and TRBJ2-5, the full variable domain reads NAGVMQNPRHLVRRRGQEARLRCSPMKGHSHVYWYRQLPEEGLKFMVYLQKENIIDESGMPKERFSAEFPKEGPSILRIQQVVRGDSAAYFCASSSSQETQYFGPGTRLLVL.

This clone has just a few counts. The gene calls are TRBV10-3 and TRBJ2-7, with 8 bases identical to TRBD2. The V and J ends lost 10 bases and 9 bases, in that order; junction bases with no gene match: 14. The CDR3 length is 13 residues. CDR1 and CDR2 (germline): ENHRY, SYGVKD. The CDR3 region has the DNA TGTGCCACACGGGACGTAGCCAGCGGGGGGCAGTACTTC. Translated: CATRDVASGGQYF.

V gene TRBV2 combines with J gene TRBJ2-2, with D perhaps matching TRBD1 or TRBD2 (5 bases each). CDR1 and CDR2 (germline): SNHLY, FYNNEI. Trimming stripped 6 bases from V and 7 bases from J, with 18 bases between. This CDR3 is built from 15 residues. CDR3 nucleotides: TGTGCCAGCAGGGGGGAGATATCCTCTAACGGGGAGCTGTTTTTT. It specifies CASRGEISSNGELFF. The variable domain in full, completed from reference TRBV2 and TRBJ2-2, reads EPEVTQTPSHQVTQMGQEVILRCVPISNHLYFYWYRQILGQKVEFLVSFYNNEISEKSEIFDDQFSVERPDGSNFTLKIRSTKLEDSAMYFCASRGEISSNGELFFGEGSRLTVL.

The chain uses TRBV6-6 and TRBJ2-6; D is tentatively TRBD1 or TRBD2 (6 bases each). The V gene lost 6 bases and the J gene lost 0 bases, with 12 bases spanning the gap. The germline V gene has CDR1 MNHNY and CDR2 SVGAGI (reference sequence). CDR3 size: 16 residues. Here the CDR3 reads CASRGGQLSGANVLTF. CDR3 coding DNA: TGTGCCAGCAGGGGGGGACAACTCTCTGGGGCCAACGTCCTGACTTTC.

This chain joins TRBV19 and TRBJ1-2; 12 bases align to TRBD1. Germline loops: CDR1 LNHDA, CDR2 SQIVND (reference sequence). Unmatched junction bases numbered 11, after V lost 10 bases and J lost 8 bases. This CDR3 has 14 amino acids. The CDR3 region is CATDLGQGAEGYTF. The CDR3 nucleotides are TGTGCCACCGACCTGGGACAGGGGGCGGAAGGCTACACCTTC.

This clone has just one count. The chain links TRBV2 to TRBJ1-1; 7 bases line up with TRBD1. The CDR3 is 14 residues long. V dropped 7 bases and J dropped 3; count of bases not matched to a gene: 8. Germline V gives CDR1 SNHLY, CDR2 FYNNEI. Here the CDR3 reads CASTKDRLDTEAFF. The CDR3 DNA reads TGTGCCAGCACAAAGGACAGGCTCGACACTGAAGCTTTCTTT. The full variable domain, completed using reference TRBV2 and TRBJ1-1, is EPEVTQTPSHQVTQMGQEVILRCVPISNHLYFYWYRQILGQKVEFLVSFYNNEISEKSEIFDDQFSVERPDGSNFTLKIRSTKLEDSAMYFCASTKDRLDTEAFFGQGTRLTVV.

The J gene is TRBJ1-5, the V gene TRBV7-9; D not resolved. V was pared by 3 bases and J by 3 bases, with 6 bases between. The length of the CDR3 is 13 residues. Germline CDR1 and CDR2: SEHNR and FQNEAQ (reference sequence). CDR3 nucleotide sequence: TGTGCCAGCAGCTTTCTCGCCAATCAGCCCCAGCATTTT. Translation gives CASSFLANQPQHF.

This clone was picked up one time. The rearrangement links TRBV28 to TRBJ2-7; D gene unclear. The CDR3 has 14 amino acids. Trimming left V 6 bases short and J 2 bases short, with 14 bases between. Germline CDR1 MDHEN, CDR2 SYDVKM. The CDR3 loop reads CASSGRHRPYEQYF. CDR3 bases: TGTGCCAGCAGCGGCAGACACCGTCCCTACGAGCAGTACTTC.

The chain is built from TRBV29-1 and TRBJ1-1; 7 bases line up with TRBD1. The CDR3 runs 15 residues. Germline assignment: CDR1 SQVTM and CDR2 ANQGSEA. V lost 5 bases, J lost 0 bases, and 9 bases stayed unmatched. The CDR3 region is CSVTTRGTVNTEAFF. CDR3 coding DNA: TGCAGCGTTACTACTCGCGGGACAGTGAACACTGAAGCTTTCTTT.

V is TRBV7-9 and J is TRBJ2-7, with D perhaps matching TRBD1 (6 bases). Germline-derived CDR1 and CDR2 are SEHNR and FQNEAQ (reference sequence). The CDR3 has 14 residues. Trimming took 4 bases from V and 6 from J, leaving 16 bases between them. The DNA for the CDR3 is TGTGCCAGCAGCTCAGGGGAAGCACCCCGCGAGCAGTACTTC. This translates into CASSSGEAPREQYF.

The count of this clone is one. The genes are TRBV19 and TRBJ1-5, with D hard to call. The CDR3 is 16 residues long. Germline-derived CDR1 and CDR2 are LNHDA and SQIVND (reference sequence). V lost 1 base and J lost 0, with 10 bases in between. CDR3 sequence: CASSIVAQPSNQPQHF. The CDR3 region has the DNA TGTGCCAGTAGTATAGTAGCACAGCCTAGCAATCAGCCCCAGCATTTT.

V usage is TRBV6-5 and J usage is TRBJ2-2; D is unclear. The ends were cut back, 5 bases at V and 3 bases at J, with 10 bases in the middle. The V gene's germline CDR1 is MNHEY and CDR2 SVGAGI. The CDR3 sequence is 14 residues long. CDR3 coding DNA: TGTGCCAGCAGTATCAGACGGTACACCGGGGAGCTGTTTTTT. This encodes CASSIRRYTGELFF.

The rearrangement joins TRBV19 to TRBJ1-2, with 7 bases lining up with TRBD1. The ends lost 9 bases at V and 8 bases at J; junction bases unmatched: 6. This CDR3 is built from 11 residues. CDR1 and CDR2 from the germline V gene are LNHDA and SQIVND (reference sequence). CDR3 bases: TGTGCCAGCCGGGACAGAGGAGGCTACACCTTC. This translates into CASRDRGGYTF.

This sequence joins TRBV18 and TRBJ1-2, with 10 bases that match TRBD1. This CDR3 is built from 14 residues. Germline CDR1 reads KGHSH; CDR2 reads LQKENI. The junction had 6 bases not matched to a gene; V was cut back by 3 bases and J by 8 bases. CDR3 region: CASSPGQGRSGYTF. CDR3 in DNA: TGTGCCAGCTCACCGGGACAGGGGAGAAGCGGCTACACCTTC.

The chain uses TRBV30 and TRBJ1-5, with TRBD1 matching over 7 bases. J lost 7 bases, V lost 3 bases, and 15 bases had no gene match. The CDR3 totals 16 residues. Germline CDR1 GTSNPN, CDR2 SVGIG (reference sequence). CDR3 region: CAWRGPGGAVGQPQHF. In nucleotides, the CDR3 is TGTGCCTGGAGGGGCCCAGGGGGGGCAGTCGGCCAGCCCCAGCATTTT.

This clone was observed a handful of times. The V gene is TRBV7-9, the J gene TRBJ2-7, with no clear D. CDR3 length: 15 amino acids. The germline CDR1 and CDR2 sequences are SEHNR and FQNEAQ (reference sequence). V dropped 5 bases and J dropped 6 bases, with 20 bases sitting between them. The CDR3 coding sequence is TGTGCCAGCAGCCGATTGGGAATTTCGGGCTCCGAGCAGTACTTC. Its translation is CASSRLGISGSEQYF.

A word on this clone: The same CDR3 can be traced to other DNA sequences in this sample. This chain connects TRBV28 to TRBJ2-2, with 10 bases identical to TRBD1. This CDR3 is built from 16 residues. Germline values: CDR1 MDHEN, CDR2 SYDVKM. V lost 4 bases and J lost 3; bases outside the gene matches: 5. CDR3 in amino acids: CASSSPDRGYTGELFF. The CDR3, as DNA: TGTGCCAGCAGTTCGCCGGACAGGGGGTACACCGGGGAGCTGTTTTTT.

V is TRBV28 and J is TRBJ1-3, with D perhaps matching TRBD1 (6 bases). The CDR3 totals 14 residues. Germline CDR1 MDHEN, CDR2 SYDVKM. V dropped 8 bases and J dropped 0 bases, with 11 bases sitting between them. The CDR3 protein is CASHKQGSGNTIYF. The CDR3 DNA reads TGTGCCAGCCACAAACAGGGCTCTGGAAACACCATATATTTT.

This clone was observed once. This sample also contains other DNA sequences that code for the same CDR3. This chain links TRBV11-2 with TRBJ2-3, with D unclear. Germline V gives CDR1 SGHAT, CDR2 FQNNGV. This CDR3 has 12 amino acids. V was clipped by 4 bases and J by 4 bases, with 6 bases between them. The DNA for the CDR3 is TGTGCCAGCAGCTCTAGATCAGATACGCAGTATTTT. As protein: CASSSRSDTQYF.

The chain uses TRBV5-1 and TRBJ1-5; D is ambiguous. The CDR3 extends over 14 amino acids. The V and J ends lost 0 bases and 6 bases respectively, with 10 bases between them. Germline V gene data show CDR1 as SGHRS and CDR2 as YFSETQ. CDR3 sequence: CASSLAGEAQPQHF. In nucleotides, the CDR3 is TGCGCCAGCAGCTTGGCCGGCGAGGCTCAGCCCCAGCATTTT.

The gene calls are TRBV6-6 and TRBJ2-1; a possible D gene is TRBD1 (5 bases). This CDR3 is built from 14 residues. V was trimmed by 6 bases and J by 4 bases, leaving 13 bases between them. Germline CDR1 and CDR2: MNHNY and SVGAGI (reference sequence). CDR3 in amino acids: CASSRGHDYNEQFF. CDR3 in DNA: TGTGCCAGCAGCCGCGGACACGATTACAATGAGCAGTTCTTC.

This clone was seen ten or more times. The chain uses TRBV19 and TRBJ2-5; 9 bases are shared with TRBD2. The trim removed 6 bases at V and 4 bases at J, leaving 15 bases unmatched. Germline V gives CDR1 LNHDA, CDR2 SQIVND (reference sequence). CDR3 length: 17 amino acids. The CDR3 bases are TGTGCCAGTAGCACCGGGACTAGCTTTTTGCCGGGAGAGACCCAGTACTTC. This encodes CASSTGTSFLPGETQYF.